These 32 T cell receptor beta chains share one sample of origin, sequenced in a study of molecular identifiers for immune sequencing clone quantification. TCRdb processed the PCR reads anew with MiXCR; each CDR3 protein has one entry. The data show tens of thousands of distinct CDR3 sequences, 25% seen once. The sample was naive CD8+ T cells from blood, with Jurkat cell RNA spiked in. The subset here: FACS-sorted CD8+CD4-CCR7+CD45RA+ naive T cells. The receptors were gathered from a human donor in good health. Some libraries in this study had Jurkat cell RNA spiked in.

This clonotype was seen many times. The chain couples TRBV14 to TRBJ2-3, with D perhaps being TRBD1 or TRBD2 (6 bases each). The CDR3 runs to 17 residues. Trimming removed 1 base at V and 0 bases at J, with 14 bases between. The V gene's germline CDR1 is SGHDN and CDR2 FVKESK. CDR3 region: CASSQVAGHSSTDTQYF. CDR3 nucleotides: TGTGCCAGCAGCCAAGTGGCGGGACACTCTAGCACAGATACGCAGTATTTT.

This clonotype showed up just a few times. The chain has TRBV7-3 and TRBJ2-1; perhaps D is TRBD1 or TRBD2 (5 bases each). Trimming cost V 6 bases and J 0 bases, with 12 bases left between them. Germline V gene sequence: CDR1 SGHTA, CDR2 FQGTGA. The CDR3 covers 15 residues. The CDR3 region is CASSRRDDSYNEQFF. The CDR3 region has the DNA TGTGCCAGCAGTCGCCGGGACGACTCCTACAATGAGCAGTTCTTC.

This rearrangement joins TRBV9 to TRBJ2-2; D not resolved. Trimming pared 1 base from V and 5 bases from J, leaving 6 bases between. In germline, CDR1 is SGDLS, CDR2 YYNGEE. The CDR3 length is 13 residues. CDR3 in amino acids: CASSVLETGELFF. For the CDR3, the DNA is TGTGCCAGCAGCGTACTAGAAACCGGGGAGCTGTTTTTT.

The table lists this clonotype with many counts. The DNA for the CDR3 is TGTGCCAGCAGCGCCGGGACAGGGCCAGATACGCAGTATTTT. It encodes CASSAGTGPDTQYF. The chain has TRBV7-9 and TRBJ2-3; 9 positions agree with TRBD1. Germline CDR1 is SEHNR and CDR2 is FQNEAQ (reference sequence). Trimming at V came to 5 bases and at J to 4 bases, leaving 4 bases not matched to a gene. The CDR3 has 14 residues. The full variable domain, in which reference TRBV7-9 and TRBJ2-3 provide the parts outside the CDR3, is DTGVSQNPRHKITKRGQNVTFRCDPISEHNRLYWYRQTLGQGPEFLTYFQNEAQLEKSRLLSDRFSAERPKGSFSTLEIQRTEQGDSAMYLCASSAGTGPDTQYFGPGTRLTVL.

With regard to this clonotype: At one end the junction does not follow the germline gene, possibly because of a read error. This sequence joins TRBV9 and TRBJ1-1; D unresolved. The CDR3 covers 13 residues. CDR1 and CDR2 (germline): SGDLS, YYNGEE. CDR3 DNA sequence: TGCGCCAGCAGCGTAGGCAGCCCATATGAAGCTTTCTTT. Protein: CASSVGSPYEAFF.

The V and J genes are TRBV6-2 or TRBV6-3 and TRBJ1-1, with TRBD1 matching over 8 bases. Losses at the gene ends were 0 bases for V and 1 base for J; bases not matched to a gene: 10. CDR3 length: 18 amino acids. The germline V gene encodes CDR1 MNHEY and CDR2 SVGEGT. For the CDR3, the DNA is TGTGCCAGCAGTTACTCGACACGTCCGGACAGGGAGAACACTGAAGCTTTCTTT. As protein: CASSYSTRPDRENTEAFF.

This clonotype was recorded a few times. This chain links TRBV20-1 with TRBJ2-1; no definite D call. The CDR3 length is 11 residues. Per the germline V gene, CDR1 is DFQATT and CDR2 is SNEGSKA (reference sequence). In nucleotides, the CDR3 is TGCAGGGGCCAGAGAAACAATGAGCAGTTCTTC. Its protein product is CRGQRNNEQFF.

Details on this clonotype: A much larger clone sits a single nucleotide away, making a read error possible. The J gene is TRBJ2-7, the V gene TRBV6-5; tentative D call: TRBD2 (5 bases). This CDR3 comprises 13 residues. Per germline, CDR1 MNHEY and CDR2 SVGAGI. CDR3 bases: TGTGCCAGCGGCTTAAGGACTGCCTACGGGCAGTACTTC. Protein sequence: CASGLRTAYGQYF.

The gene calls are TRBV28 and TRBJ2-1; 8 nucleotides agree with TRBD1. Germline CDR1 is MDHEN and CDR2 is SYDVKM. This CDR3 comprises 13 residues. Unmatched junction bases numbered 9, after V lost 8 bases and J lost 9 bases. DNA for the CDR3: TGTGCCAGCGGCCGGACAGGGACGGCTGAGCAGTTCTTC. Translation gives CASGRTGTAEQFF.

The rearrangement uses TRBV12-3 or TRBV12-4 and TRBJ2-2; a possible D gene is TRBD2 (6 bases). Trimming removed 3 bases at V and 8 bases at J, with 13 bases between. This CDR3 is 14 amino acids long. The CDR3 DNA reads TGTGCCAGCAGTTTCGGGGGTCCGACTGGGGAGCTGTTTTTT. As protein: CASSFGGPTGELFF.

The chain joins TRBV5-4 to TRBJ2-3, with TRBD2 matching over 7 bases. Germline V lookup: CDR1 SGHNT, CDR2 YYREEE (reference sequence). Unmatched junction bases numbered 5, after V lost 0 bases and J lost 4 bases. The CDR3 loop spans 15 amino acids. This CDR3 reads CASSLGGGQADTQYF. Here the CDR3 DNA reads TGTGCCAGCAGCTTGGGCGGGGGTCAGGCAGATACGCAGTATTTT. The full variable domain, in which reference TRBV5-4 and TRBJ2-3 provide the parts outside the CDR3, is ETGVTQSPTHLIKTRGQQVTLRCSSQSGHNTVSWYQQALGQGPQFIFQYYREEENGRGNFPPRFSGLQFPNYSSELNVNALELDDSALYLCASSLGGGQADTQYFGPGTRLTVL.

With regard to this clonotype: One end of the junction fails to match germline, which may point to a read error. The chain recombines TRBV19 with TRBJ2-5, with D possibly matching TRBD2 (6 bases). This CDR3 is 15 amino acids long. Looked up from germline, CDR1 is LNHDA and CDR2 is SQIVND (reference sequence). CDR3 loop: CASSMRLARQEAQYF. Written as DNA, the CDR3 is TGTGCCAGTAGTATGAGGCTAGCGAGGCAAGAGGCCCAGTACTTC.

This clonotype has just a few counts. Written as DNA, the CDR3 is TGTGCCAGCAGTCCGGGACTAGCGGGAGGTGGTGGCTTCTTC. The encoded protein is CASSPGLAGGGGFF. The chain combines TRBV12-3 or TRBV12-4 with TRBJ2-1; the match to TRBD2 covers 15 bases. The CDR3 has 14 amino acids. J was trimmed by 16 bases and V by 5 bases; bases with no gene match: 9.

Regarding this clonotype: A read error may be the cause here, since a much bigger clone is one base away. This rearrangement joins TRBV7-9 to TRBJ2-6; D is uncertain. Germline CDR1 and CDR2: SEHNR and FQNEAQ (reference sequence). V dropped 4 bases and J dropped 2 bases, with 21 bases sitting between them. The CDR3 is 19 amino acids. CDR3 in amino acids: CASSYPTAYGLTGANVLTF. In DNA form, the CDR3 reads TGTGCCAGCAGCTACCCTACCGCCTACGGGTTGACTGGGGCCAACGTCCTGACTTTC.

This clonotype was detected only a few times. The V gene is TRBV3-1, the J gene TRBJ1-4, with D possibly being TRBD1 (5 bases). The CDR3 extends over 16 amino acids. V lost 0 bases to trimming and J lost 3 bases, with 11 bases between them. The V gene's germline CDR1 is LGHDT and CDR2 YNNKEL (reference sequence). This chain's CDR3 is CASSQDLRDPNEKLFF. CDR3 coding DNA: TGTGCCAGCAGCCAAGATTTGCGGGACCCTAATGAAAAACTGTTTTTT.

With regard to this clonotype: A much larger clone differs from this one at a single base, so this may be a read error. This rearrangement joins TRBV6-2 or TRBV6-3 to TRBJ2-7, with D possibly TRBD1 on 6 matching bases. The length of the CDR3 is 15 residues. Germline CDR1 MNHEY, CDR2 SVGEGT. CDR3 loop: CASNEPRDTFVERYF. The CDR3 DNA reads as TGTGCCAGCAATGAGCCCCGGGACACCTTCGTCGAGCGGTACTTC.

With respect to this clonotype: A junction end diverges from the germline sequence, so it may reflect a read error. V is TRBV5-4 and J is TRBJ2-7; 8 positions match TRBD1. This CDR3 region has 12 residues. Germline CDR1 SGHNT, CDR2 YYREEE (reference sequence). The CDR3 DNA sequence: TGTGCCAGCAGCCTACCGACAGGGGTGCAGCACTTC. It encodes CASSLPTGVQHF.

With regard to this clonotype: Mismatch with germline at one junction end may stem from a read error. The chain carries TRBV5-1 and TRBJ2-5; TRBD2 is a possible D gene (5 bases). CDR3 length equals 15 residues. Germline V lookup: CDR1 SGHRS, CDR2 YFSETQ. This chain's CDR3 is CACSWFGAREETQYF. In nucleotides, the CDR3 is TGCGCCTGCAGCTGGTTTGGAGCGCGGGAAGAGACCCAGTACTTC.

This clonotype was detected a few times. This chain connects TRBV28 to TRBJ2-3; 7 nucleotides match TRBD2. J gave up 1 base and V 8 bases, and 15 bases lay outside the gene matches. There are 17 residues in the CDR3. Germline V gene data show CDR1 as MDHEN and CDR2 as SYDVKM. CDR3: CASHGRGRALGTDTQYF. CDR3 coding DNA: TGTGCCAGCCACGGTCGGGGGAGGGCCTTAGGCACAGATACGCAGTATTTT.

There are many counts of this clonotype. V usage is TRBV7-9 and J usage is TRBJ1-5; D not resolved. With 5 bases removed from V and 0 bases from J, the gap between germline ends came to 8 bases. Germline CDR1 is SEHNR and CDR2 is FQNEAQ (reference sequence). This CDR3 has 14 amino acids. DNA for the CDR3: TGTGCCAGCAGCCACCACAGTAGCAATCAGCCCCAGCATTTT. This encodes CASSHHSSNQPQHF.

This clonotype was seen repeatedly, ten times or more. The rearrangement uses TRBV9 and TRBJ2-3; D unresolved. CDR3 length: 15 residues. V lost 0 bases and J 2 bases, leaving 10 bases between the germline ends. Looked up from germline, CDR1 is SGDLS and CDR2 is YYNGEE. The CDR3 DNA sequence: TGTGCCAGCAGCGTAGCTTTAGGGATCACAGATACGCAGTATTTT. Protein: CASSVALGITDTQYF.

The chain joins TRBV7-9 to TRBJ2-7; D remains unclear. Germline V lookup: CDR1 SEHNR, CDR2 FQNEAQ (reference sequence). This CDR3 region has 12 residues. V lost 10 bases to trimming and J lost 2 bases, with 12 bases between them. The CDR3 bases are TGTGCCACCACCTTAGGCACCTACGAGCAGTACTTC. It codes for CATTLGTYEQYF. The full variable domain, its missing parts supplied by reference TRBV7-9 and TRBJ2-7, is DTGVSQNPRHKITKRGQNVTFRCDPISEHNRLYWYRQTLGQGPEFLTYFQNEAQLEKSRLLSDRFSAERPKGSFSTLEIQRTEQGDSAMYLCATTLGTYEQYFGPGTRLTVT.

About this clonotype itself: The junction shows a germline mismatch at one end, possibly a read error. J is TRBJ1-1 and V is TRBV11-2; no reliable D call. Germline values: CDR1 SGHAT, CDR2 FQNNGV. The CDR3 loop spans 13 amino acids. CDR3 sequence reads: CAGSEGSNTGAFF. Written as DNA, the CDR3 is TGTGCCGGCAGCGAAGGATCGAACACTGGAGCTTTCTTT.

The genes are TRBV2 and TRBJ1-5; 12 bases line up with TRBD1. The CDR3 runs to 20 residues. The germline CDR1 and CDR2 sequences are SNHLY and FYNNEI. The V and J ends lost 7 bases and 2 bases, in that order; junction bases with no gene match: 18. The CDR3 here is CASNLRGGGTGGAGNQPQHF. For the CDR3, the DNA is TGTGCCAGCAACCTAAGAGGGGGTGGGACAGGGGGCGCAGGCAATCAGCCCCAGCATTTT.

In its sample, this clonotype was seen many times. In DNA, the CDR3 is TGTGCCAGCAGTCTAGACAGCTACTACGAGCAGTACTTC. It translates to CASSLDSYYEQYF. V and J are TRBV28 and TRBJ2-7; D may be TRBD1 (5 bases). Trimming stripped 5 bases from V and 3 bases from J, with 11 bases between. Germline V CDR1 and CDR2: MDHEN, SYDVKM. The length of the CDR3 is 13 residues.

This clonotype was seen ten or more times. The chain is built from TRBV7-2 and TRBJ1-5, with D tentatively TRBD1 (6 bases). Germline CDR1 reads SGHTA; CDR2 reads FQGNSA. Trimming removed 1 base at V and 11 bases at J, with 15 bases between. The CDR3 covers 14 residues. This chain's CDR3 is CASSLDGGPTAQHF. The CDR3 nucleotides read TGTGCCAGCAGCTTAGATGGGGGCCCAACGGCCCAGCATTTT.

CDR3 nucleotides: TGCGCCAGCAGCCAAGAGAGGCAGGGGTATCAGCCCCAGCATTTT. Protein: CASSQERQGYQPQHF. This chain joins TRBV4-3 and TRBJ1-5; D might be TRBD1 (6 bases). V was shortened by 0 bases and J by 5 bases, with 11 bases between the two germline ends. CDR3 length equals 15 residues. Germline V gene lookup returns CDR1 LGHNA and CDR2 YSLEER.

CDR3 bases: TGTGCCAGCAGCTCCCACAGGGAGCAGTACTTC. This gives the protein CASSSHREQYF. This chain connects TRBV13 to TRBJ2-7; D might be TRBD1 (5 bases). The germline V gene has CDR1 PRHDT and CDR2 FYEKMQ (reference sequence). V lost 4 bases, J lost 7 bases, and 8 bases lay in between. The length of the CDR3 is 11 residues.

Only a few counts were recorded for this clonotype. The chain carries TRBV7-2 and TRBJ2-7; tentative D call: TRBD2 (6 bases). Looked up from germline, CDR1 is SGHTA and CDR2 is FQGNSA. V was shortened by 1 base and J by 5 bases, with 12 bases between the two germline ends. CDR3 size: 14 residues. CDR3 region: CASSLGWGEDEQYF. DNA of the CDR3: TGTGCCAGCAGCTTAGGTTGGGGGGAGGACGAGCAGTACTTC.

This chain uses TRBV28 with TRBJ2-1, with 9 bases aligning to TRBD2. J lost 4 bases, V lost 6 bases, and 10 bases had no gene match. The CDR3 totals 16 residues. CDR1 MDHEN and CDR2 SYDVKM come from the germline V gene. CDR3 protein: CASSPPGREGYNEQFF. CDR3 DNA: TGTGCCAGCAGCCCTCCGGGGCGGGAGGGTTACAATGAGCAGTTCTTC.

This clonotype occurred many times. The chain links TRBV9 to TRBJ2-3; 12 positions match TRBD2. J was trimmed by 6 bases and V by 1 base; bases with no gene match: 3. The V gene's germline CDR1 is SGDLS and CDR2 YYNGEE. The CDR3 runs 15 residues. The chain's CDR3 is CASSVLAGGPDTQYF. CDR3 coding DNA: TGTGCCAGCAGCGTACTAGCGGGAGGGCCGGATACGCAGTATTTT.

This clonotype showed up just a few times. The V gene is TRBV10-2, the J gene TRBJ2-7, with D maybe TRBD1 (6 bases). The CDR3 runs to 14 residues. V lost 4 bases and J lost 0, with 10 bases in between. Germline values: CDR1 WSHSY, CDR2 SAAADI. The DNA of the CDR3 is TGCGCCAGCAGTGGACAGGACCTCTCCTACGAGCAGTACTTC. Its protein product is CASSGQDLSYEQYF.